These T cell receptor beta chains were read from a single sample in a study of OX40 agonist ivuxolimab in advanced cancers. Method: immunoSEQ multiplex PCR; TCRdb's copy keeps in-frame clones and lacks some. In the table there are roughly 100,000 clones, approximately 90% of which are singletons. Specimen: CD4+ or CD8+ T cells sorted from blood, collected in a trial of the OX40 agonist ivuxolimab. The receptors were gathered from an adult with an advanced solid tumor such as melanoma, head and neck, liver or kidney cancer. The CDR3 runs from the conserved cysteine through the conserved F or W. D genes are given only for firm matches. Size is omitted from some rows. Given values are once, few, many or a class for expanded clones.

V: TRBV19
D: TRBD2
J: TRBJ2-1
size: .
CDR3: CASSPGLGGYNEQFF
DNA: TGTGCCAGTAGCCCGGGACTAGGAGGTTACAATGAGCAGTTCTTC

V: TRBV19
D: .
J: TRBJ1-1
size: .
CDR3: CASNLATEAFF
DNA: TGTGCCAGTAACCTCGCCACTGAAGCTTTCTTT

V: TRBV10-3
D: .
J: TRBJ1-3
size: .
CDR3: CAISGDSSGNTIYF
DNA: TGTGCCATCAGTGGCGACAGTTCTGGAAACACCATATATTTT

V: TRBV10-3
D: .
J: TRBJ2-7
size: .
CDR3: CAISHLASEQYF
DNA: TGTGCCATCAGTCACCTAGCCTCCGAGCAGTACTTC

V: TRBV29-1
D: TRBD1
J: TRBJ1-3
size: .
CDR3: CSVEIGRGSNGNTIYF
DNA: TGCAGCGTTGAAATCGGCAGGGGGAGTAATGGAAACACCATATATTTT

V: TRBV19
D: TRBD1
J: TRBJ1-1
size: .
CDR3: CASRTGDRNTEAFF
DNA: TGTGCCAGTAGAACAGGGGACCGGAACACTGAAGCTTTCTTT

V: TRBV19
D: TRBD1
J: TRBJ2-1
size: once
CDR3: CASRRTGGADEQFF
DNA: TGTGCCAGTAGAAGGACAGGGGGCGCCGATGAGCAGTTCTTC

V: TRBV10-1
D: TRBD2
J: TRBJ2-1
size: once
CDR3: CASSDPTSGKYNEQFF
DNA: TGCGCCAGCAGTGACCCGACTAGCGGGAAATACAATGAGCAGTTCTTC

V: TRBV29-1
D: TRBD1
J: TRBJ1-4
size: .
CDR3: CSVQGLGEKLFF
DNA: TGCAGCGTACAGGGGTTAGGGGAAAAACTGTTTTTT

V: TRBV11-2
D: .
J: TRBJ2-3
size: .
CDR3: CASSFSWTDTQYF
DNA: TGTGCCAGCAGCTTTTCGTGGACAGATACGCAGTATTTT